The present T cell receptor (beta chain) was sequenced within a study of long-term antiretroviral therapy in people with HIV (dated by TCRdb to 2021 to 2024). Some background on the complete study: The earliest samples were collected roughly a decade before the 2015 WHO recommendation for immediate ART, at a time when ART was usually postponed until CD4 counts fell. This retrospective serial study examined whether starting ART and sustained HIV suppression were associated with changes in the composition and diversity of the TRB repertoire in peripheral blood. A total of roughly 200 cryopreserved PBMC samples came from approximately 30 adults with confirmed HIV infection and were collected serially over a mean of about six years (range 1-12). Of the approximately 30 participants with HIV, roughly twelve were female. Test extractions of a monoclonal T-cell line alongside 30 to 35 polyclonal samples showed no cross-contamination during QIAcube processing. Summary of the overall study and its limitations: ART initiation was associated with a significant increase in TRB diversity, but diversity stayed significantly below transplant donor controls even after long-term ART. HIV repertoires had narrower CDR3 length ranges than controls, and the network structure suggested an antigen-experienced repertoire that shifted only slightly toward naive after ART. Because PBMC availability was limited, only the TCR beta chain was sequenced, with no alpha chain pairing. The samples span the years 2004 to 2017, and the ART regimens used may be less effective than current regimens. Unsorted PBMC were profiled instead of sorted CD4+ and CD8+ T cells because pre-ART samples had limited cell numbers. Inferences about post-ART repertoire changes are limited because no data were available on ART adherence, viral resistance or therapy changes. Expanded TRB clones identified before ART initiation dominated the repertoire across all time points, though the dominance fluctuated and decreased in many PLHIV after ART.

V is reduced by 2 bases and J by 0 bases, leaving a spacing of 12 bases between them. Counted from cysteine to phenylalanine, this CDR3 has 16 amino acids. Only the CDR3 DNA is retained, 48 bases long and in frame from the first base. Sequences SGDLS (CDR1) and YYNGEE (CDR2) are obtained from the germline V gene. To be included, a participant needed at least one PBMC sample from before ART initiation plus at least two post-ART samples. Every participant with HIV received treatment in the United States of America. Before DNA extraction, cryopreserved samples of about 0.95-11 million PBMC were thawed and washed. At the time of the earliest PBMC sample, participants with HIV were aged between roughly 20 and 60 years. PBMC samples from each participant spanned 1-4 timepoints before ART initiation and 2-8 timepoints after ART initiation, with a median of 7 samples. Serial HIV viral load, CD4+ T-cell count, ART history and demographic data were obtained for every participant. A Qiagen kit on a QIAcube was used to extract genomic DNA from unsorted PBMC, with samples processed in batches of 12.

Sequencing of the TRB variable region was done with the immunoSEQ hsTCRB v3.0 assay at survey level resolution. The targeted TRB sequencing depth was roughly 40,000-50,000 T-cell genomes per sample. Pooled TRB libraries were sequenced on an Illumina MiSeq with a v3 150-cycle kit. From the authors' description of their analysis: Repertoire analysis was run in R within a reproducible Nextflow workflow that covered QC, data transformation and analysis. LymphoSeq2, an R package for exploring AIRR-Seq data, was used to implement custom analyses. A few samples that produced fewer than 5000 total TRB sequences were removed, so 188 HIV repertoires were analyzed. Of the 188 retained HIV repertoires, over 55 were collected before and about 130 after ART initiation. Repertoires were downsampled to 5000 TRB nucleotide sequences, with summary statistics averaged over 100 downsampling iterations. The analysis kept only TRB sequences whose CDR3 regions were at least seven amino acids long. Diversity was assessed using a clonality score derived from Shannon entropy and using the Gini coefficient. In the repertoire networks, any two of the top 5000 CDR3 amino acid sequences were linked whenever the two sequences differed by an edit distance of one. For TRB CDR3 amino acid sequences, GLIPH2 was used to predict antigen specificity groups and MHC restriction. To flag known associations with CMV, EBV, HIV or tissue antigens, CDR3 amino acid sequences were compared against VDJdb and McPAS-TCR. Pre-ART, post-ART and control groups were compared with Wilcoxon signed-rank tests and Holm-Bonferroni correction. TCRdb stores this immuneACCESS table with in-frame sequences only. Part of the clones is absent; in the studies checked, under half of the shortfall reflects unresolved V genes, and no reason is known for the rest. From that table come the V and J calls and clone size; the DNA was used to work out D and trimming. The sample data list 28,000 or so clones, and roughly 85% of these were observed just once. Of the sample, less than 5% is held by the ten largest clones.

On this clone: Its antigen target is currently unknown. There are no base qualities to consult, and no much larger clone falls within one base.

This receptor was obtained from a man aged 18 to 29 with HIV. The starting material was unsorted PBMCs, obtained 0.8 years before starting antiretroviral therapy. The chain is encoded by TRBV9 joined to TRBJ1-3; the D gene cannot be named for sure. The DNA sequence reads TGTGCCAGCAGCGTCTCGGGCAGTGCCTCTGGAAACACCATATATTTT. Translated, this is CASSVSGSASGNTIYF.